This TCR beta chain was captured in a study of PD-L1 blockade in urothelial cancer. The method was immunoSEQ multiplex PCR; TCRdb's version includes in-frame clones alone and lacks a portion of them. The sample shows 25,000 to 35,000 clones, around 84% of them seen only once. Per germline, CDR1 MNHNY and CDR2 SVGAGI (reference sequence). Trimming removed 4 bases from V and 3 bases from J, with 9 bases in between. This CDR3 is built from 14 residues. As to time point: peripheral blood 6 weeks after treatment start. Sequences were derived from PBMCs, sampled around atezolizumab (anti-PD-L1) treatment. This TCR was sampled from a man aged 70-80 years with urothelial cancer. V gene TRBV6-6 combines with J gene TRBJ1-4; possibly TRBD1 for D (5 bases). CDR3 in amino acids: CASSWRQSNEKLFF. CDR3 nucleotide sequence: TGTGCCAGCAGTTGGAGACAGTCTAATGAAAAACTGTTTTTT.